These 2 T cell receptor beta chains originate from one sample sequenced in a study of T cells in Graves' hyperthyroidism and ophthalmopathy. There were TCR beta CDR3 regions amplified from RNA transcripts. HTBI primers drove first-round RT-PCR of the TCR CDR3. TCRdb used MiXCR to reprocess the multiplex PCR reads, holding one entry per CDR3 protein. The data hold hundreds of thousands of distinct CDR3 sequences, with 35% to 45% observed a single time. Sample: blood. These TCRs come from a man younger than 35 with Graves' hyperthyroidism.

This clonotype was seen ten or more times. V is TRBV7-9 and J is TRBJ2-7; weak D call: TRBD2 (5 bases). The CDR3 has 13 residues. Per germline, CDR1 SEHNR and CDR2 FQNEAQ (reference sequence). CDR3 in DNA: TGTGCTTTACAAAGCGGTATTTCCTACGAGCAGTACTTC. It yields the protein CALQSGISYEQYF.

This clonotype was seen ten or more times. This chain links TRBV7-2 with TRBJ2-7, with 8 bases fitting TRBD2. Losses at the gene ends were 5 bases for V and 3 bases for J; bases not matched to a gene: 3. Germline-derived CDR1 and CDR2 are SGHTA and FQGNSA. The CDR3 length is 13 residues. The CDR3 region is CASSTSGGYEQYF. CDR3 DNA: TGTGCCAGCAGCACAAGCGGGGGCTACGAGCAGTACTTC.